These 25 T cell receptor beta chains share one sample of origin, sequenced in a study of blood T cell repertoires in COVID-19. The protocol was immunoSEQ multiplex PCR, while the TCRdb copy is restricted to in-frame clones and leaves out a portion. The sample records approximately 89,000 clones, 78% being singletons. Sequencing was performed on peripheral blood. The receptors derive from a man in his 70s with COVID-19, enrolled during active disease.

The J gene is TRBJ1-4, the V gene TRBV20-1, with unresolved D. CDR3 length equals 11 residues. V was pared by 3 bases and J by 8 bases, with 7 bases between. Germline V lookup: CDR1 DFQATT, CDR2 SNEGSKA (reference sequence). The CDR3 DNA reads TGCAGTGCTAGGGGCGGGGAAAAACTGTTTTTT. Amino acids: CSARGGEKLFF.

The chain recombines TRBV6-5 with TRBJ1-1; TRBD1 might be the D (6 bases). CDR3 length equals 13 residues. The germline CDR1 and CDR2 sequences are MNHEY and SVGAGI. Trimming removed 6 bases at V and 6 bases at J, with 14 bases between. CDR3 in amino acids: CASRSTGSPEAFF. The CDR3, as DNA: TGTGCCAGCAGATCGACAGGTAGTCCTGAAGCTTTCTTT.

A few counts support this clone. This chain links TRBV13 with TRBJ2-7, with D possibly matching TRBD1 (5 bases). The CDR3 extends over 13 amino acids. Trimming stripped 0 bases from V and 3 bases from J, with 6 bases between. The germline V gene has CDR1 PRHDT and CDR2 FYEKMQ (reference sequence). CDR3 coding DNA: TGTGCCAGCAGCTTAGGCAGGGACTACGAGCAGTACTTC. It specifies CASSLGRDYEQYF.

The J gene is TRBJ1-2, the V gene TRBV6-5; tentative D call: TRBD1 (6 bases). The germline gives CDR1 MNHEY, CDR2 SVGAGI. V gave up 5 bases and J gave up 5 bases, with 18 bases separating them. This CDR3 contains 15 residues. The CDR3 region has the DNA TGTGCCAGCAGTCACAACAGGGAAAGGTGGTATGGCTACACCTTC. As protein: CASSHNRERWYGYTF.

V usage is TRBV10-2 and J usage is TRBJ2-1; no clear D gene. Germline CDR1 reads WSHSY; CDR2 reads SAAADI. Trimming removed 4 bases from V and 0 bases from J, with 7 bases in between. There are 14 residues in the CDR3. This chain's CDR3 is CASSVTSSYNEQFF. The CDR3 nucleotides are TGCGCCAGCAGTGTTACGAGCTCCTACAATGAGCAGTTCTTC.

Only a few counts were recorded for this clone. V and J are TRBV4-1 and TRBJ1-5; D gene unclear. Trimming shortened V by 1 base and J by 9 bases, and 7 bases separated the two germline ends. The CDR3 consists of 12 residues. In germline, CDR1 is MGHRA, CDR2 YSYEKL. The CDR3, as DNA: TGCGCCAGCAGCCAAGTCGGTTCGCCCCAGCATTTT. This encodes CASSQVGSPQHF.

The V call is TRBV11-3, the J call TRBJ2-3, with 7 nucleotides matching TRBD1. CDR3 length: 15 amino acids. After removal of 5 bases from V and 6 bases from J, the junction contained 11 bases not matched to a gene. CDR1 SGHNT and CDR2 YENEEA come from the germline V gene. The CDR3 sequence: CASSPGQSLGDTQYF. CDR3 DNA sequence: TGTGCCAGCAGCCCGGGACAGTCCTTGGGGGATACGCAGTATTTT.

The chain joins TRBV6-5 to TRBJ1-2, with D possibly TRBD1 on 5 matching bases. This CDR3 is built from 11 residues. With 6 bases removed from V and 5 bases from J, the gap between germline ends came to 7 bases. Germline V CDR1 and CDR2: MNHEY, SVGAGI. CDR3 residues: CASSGGYGYTF. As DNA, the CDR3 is TGTGCCAGCAGCGGGGGGTATGGCTACACCTTC.

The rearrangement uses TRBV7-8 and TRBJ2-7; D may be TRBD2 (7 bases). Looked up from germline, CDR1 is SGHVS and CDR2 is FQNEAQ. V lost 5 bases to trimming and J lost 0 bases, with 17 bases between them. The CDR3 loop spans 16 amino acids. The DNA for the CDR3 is TGTGCCAGCAGCCTCCAAGGGGGGGGGAGCTCCTACGAGCAGTACTTC. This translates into CASSLQGGGSSYEQYF.

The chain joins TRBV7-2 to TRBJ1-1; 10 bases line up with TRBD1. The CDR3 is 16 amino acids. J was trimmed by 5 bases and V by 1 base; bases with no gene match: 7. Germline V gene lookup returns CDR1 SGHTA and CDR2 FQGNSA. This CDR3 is CASSLVGTGVLTEAFF. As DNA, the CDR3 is TGTGCCAGCAGCTTAGTTGGGACAGGGGTGCTGACTGAAGCTTTCTTT.

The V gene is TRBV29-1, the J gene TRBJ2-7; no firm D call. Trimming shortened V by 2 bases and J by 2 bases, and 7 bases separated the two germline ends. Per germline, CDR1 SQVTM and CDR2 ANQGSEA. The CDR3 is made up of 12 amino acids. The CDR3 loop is CSVETAPYEQYF. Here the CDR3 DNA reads TGCAGCGTTGAAACAGCCCCCTACGAGCAGTACTTC.

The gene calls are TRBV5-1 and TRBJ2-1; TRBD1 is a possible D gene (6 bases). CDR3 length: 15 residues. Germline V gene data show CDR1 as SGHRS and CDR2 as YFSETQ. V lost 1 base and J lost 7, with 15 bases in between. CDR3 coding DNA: TGCGCCAGCAGCTTGAGTACAGGGATCGGGAATGAGCAGTTCTTC. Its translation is CASSLSTGIGNEQFF.

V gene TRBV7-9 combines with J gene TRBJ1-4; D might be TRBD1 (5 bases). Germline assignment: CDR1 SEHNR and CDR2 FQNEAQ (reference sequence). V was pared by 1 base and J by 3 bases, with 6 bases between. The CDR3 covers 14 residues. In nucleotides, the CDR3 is TGTGCCAGCAGCTTAGGCAGGGCTAATGAAAAACTGTTTTTT. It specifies CASSLGRANEKLFF.

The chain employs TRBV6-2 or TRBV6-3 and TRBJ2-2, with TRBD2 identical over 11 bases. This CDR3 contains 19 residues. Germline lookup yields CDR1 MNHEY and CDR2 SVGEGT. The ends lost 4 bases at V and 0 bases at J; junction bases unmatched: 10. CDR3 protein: CASSFPGTSGEANTGELFF. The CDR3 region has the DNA TGTGCCAGCAGTTTCCCCGGGACTAGCGGCGAAGCGAACACCGGGGAGCTGTTTTTT.

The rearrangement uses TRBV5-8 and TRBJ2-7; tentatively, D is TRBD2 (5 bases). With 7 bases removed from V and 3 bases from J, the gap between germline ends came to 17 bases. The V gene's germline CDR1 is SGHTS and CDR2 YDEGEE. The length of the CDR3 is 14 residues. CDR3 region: CASAREISRYEQYF. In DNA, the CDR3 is TGTGCCAGCGCAAGGGAGATTTCTCGCTACGAGCAGTACTTC. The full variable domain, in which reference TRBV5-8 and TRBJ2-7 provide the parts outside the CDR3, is EAGVTQSPTHLIKTRGQQATLRCSPISGHTSVYWYQQALGLGLQFLLWYDEGEERNRGNFPPRFSGRQFPNYSSELNVNALELEDSALYLCASAREISRYEQYFGPGTRLTVT.

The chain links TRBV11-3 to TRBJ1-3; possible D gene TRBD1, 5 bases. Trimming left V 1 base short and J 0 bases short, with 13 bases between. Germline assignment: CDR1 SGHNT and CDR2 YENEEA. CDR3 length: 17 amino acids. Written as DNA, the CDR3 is TGTGCCAGCAGCTTAGCTGGGGCGGCGTACTCTGGAAACACCATATATTTT. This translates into CASSLAGAAYSGNTIYF.

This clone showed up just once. CDR3 sequence (DNA): TGTGCCAGCAGTAGGGGACAGGGCCTAGGAATGACCCAGTACTTC. This sequence encodes CASSRGQGLGMTQYF. V gene TRBV27 combines with J gene TRBJ2-5; 9 nucleotides line up with TRBD1. There are 15 residues in the CDR3. V lost 5 bases to trimming and J lost 7 bases; unmatched junction nucleotides: 11. Germline V gene sequence: CDR1 MNHEY, CDR2 SMNVEV (reference sequence).

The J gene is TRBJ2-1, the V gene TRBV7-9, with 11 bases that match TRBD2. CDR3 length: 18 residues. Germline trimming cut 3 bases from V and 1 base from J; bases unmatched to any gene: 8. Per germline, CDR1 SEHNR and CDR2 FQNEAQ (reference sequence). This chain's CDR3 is CASSFGSLAGGSYNEQFF. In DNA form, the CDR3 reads TGTGCCAGCAGCTTCGGCTCCTTAGCGGGGGGGTCCTACAATGAGCAGTTCTTC.

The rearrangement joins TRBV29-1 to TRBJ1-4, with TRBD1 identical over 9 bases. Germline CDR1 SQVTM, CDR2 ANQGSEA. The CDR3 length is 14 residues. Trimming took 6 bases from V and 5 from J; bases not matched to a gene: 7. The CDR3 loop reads CSVSMDRGNEKLFF. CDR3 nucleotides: TGCAGCGTCTCCATGGACAGGGGAAATGAAAAACTGTTTTTT.

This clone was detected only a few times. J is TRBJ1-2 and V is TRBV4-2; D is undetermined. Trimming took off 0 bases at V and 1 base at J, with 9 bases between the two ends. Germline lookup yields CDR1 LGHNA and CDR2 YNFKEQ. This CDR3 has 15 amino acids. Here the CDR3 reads CASSQDSGINYGYTF. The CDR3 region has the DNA TGTGCCAGCAGCCAAGATTCAGGAATTAACTATGGCTACACCTTC.

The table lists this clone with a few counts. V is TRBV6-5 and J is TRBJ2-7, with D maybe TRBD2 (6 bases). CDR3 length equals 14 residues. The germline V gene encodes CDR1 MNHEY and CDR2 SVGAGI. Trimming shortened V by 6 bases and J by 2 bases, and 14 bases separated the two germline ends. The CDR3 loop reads CASRQRPGAYEQYF. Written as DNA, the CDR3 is TGTGCCAGCAGGCAGAGGCCGGGGGCCTACGAGCAGTACTTC.

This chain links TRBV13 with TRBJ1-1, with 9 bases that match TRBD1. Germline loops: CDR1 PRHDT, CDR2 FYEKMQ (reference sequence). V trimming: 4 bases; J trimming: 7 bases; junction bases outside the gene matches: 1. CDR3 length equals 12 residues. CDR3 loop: CASSYRGLEAFF. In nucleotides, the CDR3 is TGTGCCAGCAGCTACAGGGGGCTTGAAGCTTTCTTT.

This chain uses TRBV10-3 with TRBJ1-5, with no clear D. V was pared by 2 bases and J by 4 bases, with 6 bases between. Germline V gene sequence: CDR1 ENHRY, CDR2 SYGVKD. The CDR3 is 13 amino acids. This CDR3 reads CAISEGHNQPQHF. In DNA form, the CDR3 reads TGTGCCATCAGTGAGGGGCATAATCAGCCCCAGCATTTT.

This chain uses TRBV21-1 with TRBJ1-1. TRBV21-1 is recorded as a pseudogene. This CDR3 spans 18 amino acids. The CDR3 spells CASSTRESCLNVNTEAFF. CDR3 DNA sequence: TGTGCCAGCAGCACCCGCGAAAGCTGTCTAAACGTGAACACTGAAGCTTTCTTT.

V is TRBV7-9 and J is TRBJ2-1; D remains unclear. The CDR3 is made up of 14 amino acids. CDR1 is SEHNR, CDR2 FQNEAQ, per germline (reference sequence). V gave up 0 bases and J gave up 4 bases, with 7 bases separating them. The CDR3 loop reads CASSLAALYNEQFF. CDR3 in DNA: TGTGCCAGCAGCTTAGCGGCCCTTTACAATGAGCAGTTCTTC.